These T cell receptor beta chains were read from a single sample in a study of T cell repertoires in cytomegalovirus infection. TCRdb redid the calling of the reads with MiXCR, one entry per CDR3 protein. The sample contains 600,000 to 800,000 distinct CDR3 sequences, 20% to 25% of which appear only once. The specimen was CD8+ T cells from PBMCs. These receptors all come from a human donor in good health (CMV status not recorded). Some clones in this sample may be carry-over from other donors' samples. Each CDR3 is given with its conserved first and last residue. Fields, in order: CDR3 protein, CDR3 DNA, J gene, clone size, D gene, V gene. D genes are given only for firm matches. The size field is filled for only some rows; it gives once, few, many or a size class.

CDR3: CATTGTDDEKLFF
DNA: TGTGCCACCACCGGGACAGACGATGAAAAACTGTTTTTT
J: TRBJ1-4
size: -
D: TRBD1
V: TRBV15

CDR3: CASRVGGNQPQHF
DNA: TGTGCCAGCAGGGTCGGGGGAAATCAGCCCCAGCATTTT
J: TRBJ1-5
size: -
D: -
V: TRBV6-2/TRBV6-3

CDR3: CASRAVPQSSTDTQYF
DNA: TGTGCCAGCAGGGCTGTCCCTCAATCGAGCACAGATACGCAGTATTTT
J: TRBJ2-3
size: -
D: -
V: TRBV5-5

CDR3: CASSSRTENQPQHF
DNA: TGTGCCAGCAGCTCACGGACAGAGAATCAGCCCCAGCATTTT
J: TRBJ1-5
size: -
D: -
V: TRBV5-6

CDR3: CASTRGNEQFF
DNA: TGTGCCAGCACCCGGGGAAATGAGCAGTTCTTC
J: TRBJ2-1
size: many
D: -
V: TRBV5-5

CDR3: CASAHTRVTGELFF
DNA: TGTGCCAGCGCACACACCAGGGTAACCGGGGAGCTGTTTTTT
J: TRBJ2-2
size: -
D: -
V: TRBV12-3/TRBV12-4

CDR3: CASSLFAGSIGNTIYF
DNA: TGTGCCAGCAGCTTATTCGCGGGAAGCATCGGAAACACCATATATTTT
J: TRBJ1-3
size: many
D: -
V: TRBV7-9

CDR3: CASSATYNGSNQPQHF
DNA: TGTGCCAGCAGCGCAACCTATAACGGCAGCAATCAGCCCCAGCATTTT
J: TRBJ1-5
size: -
D: -
V: TRBV6-1

CDR3: CASSLGTSSGNTIYF
DNA: TGTGCCAGCAGCTTGGGCACGAGCTCTGGAAACACCATATATTTT
J: TRBJ1-3
size: few
D: -
V: TRBV7-8

CDR3: CSVVAPLTEYQETQYF
DNA: TGCAGCGTTGTGGCCCCCCTGACAGAGTACCAAGAGACCCAGTACTTC
J: TRBJ2-5
size: -
D: -
V: TRBV29-1

CDR3: CASSSGQSTGYTF
DNA: TGTGCCAGCAGTTCTGGACAGTCTACTGGCTACACCTTC
J: TRBJ1-2
size: -
D: -
V: TRBV27

CDR3: CASSLTRPNTGELFF
DNA: TGTGCCAGCTCACTGACTAGACCCAACACCGGGGAGCTGTTTTTT
J: TRBJ2-2
size: -
D: -
V: TRBV18

CDR3: CASSQAASSYEQYF
DNA: TGTGCCAGCAGCCAAGCTGCTAGCTCCTACGAGCAGTACTTC
J: TRBJ2-7
size: few
D: -
V: TRBV3-1

CDR3: CASIIDDNEKLFF
DNA: TGTGCCAGCATTATTGACGATAATGAAAAACTGTTTTTT
J: TRBJ1-4
size: -
D: -
V: TRBV2

CDR3: CASSLQGLYEQYF
DNA: TGTGCCAGCAGCCTACAGGGTCTCTACGAGCAGTACTTC
J: TRBJ2-7
size: few
D: -
V: TRBV12-3/TRBV12-4

CDR3: CASSLGLAGGPADTQYF
DNA: TGTGCCAGCAGTTTGGGACTAGCGGGGGGGCCGGCAGATACGCAGTATTTT
J: TRBJ2-3
size: few
D: TRBD2
V: TRBV28

CDR3: CASSPNDGDLYGYTF
DNA: TGTGCCAGCAGCCCAAACGACGGGGATCTCTATGGCTACACCTTC
J: TRBJ1-2
size: many
D: -
V: TRBV7-8

CDR3: CATSLAGIKRNEQFF
DNA: TGTGCCACCAGTCTAGCGGGGATAAAGCGTAATGAGCAGTTCTTC
J: TRBJ2-1
size: -
D: TRBD2
V: TRBV15

CDR3: CASSNFEAFF
DNA: TGTGCCAGCAGCAACTTTGAAGCTTTCTTT
J: TRBJ1-1
size: -
D: -
V: TRBV7-9

CDR3: CASSEPGQGYNEQFF
DNA: TGTGCCAGCAGCGAGCCGGGACAGGGCTACAATGAGCAGTTCTTC
J: TRBJ2-1
size: many
D: TRBD1
V: TRBV7-2

CDR3: CASSSSRGTEAFF
DNA: TGTGCCAGCAGTTCGTCCAGGGGTACTGAAGCTTTCTTT
J: TRBJ1-1
size: few
D: -
V: TRBV27

CDR3: CASRGTGGVYGYTF
DNA: TGTGCCAGCAGGGGGACAGGGGGAGTGTATGGCTACACCTTC
J: TRBJ1-2
size: -
D: TRBD1
V: TRBV12-3/TRBV12-4

CDR3: CASSLSPQKNIQYF
DNA: TGTGCCAGCAGTTTGTCCCCCCAAAAAAACATTCAGTACTTC
J: TRBJ2-4
size: few
D: -
V: TRBV28

CDR3: CASSAQEYNEQFF
DNA: TGTGCCAGCAGTGCCCAGGAGTACAATGAGCAGTTCTTC
J: TRBJ2-1
size: many
D: -
V: TRBV6-2/TRBV6-3

CDR3: CASSSTGLGYGYTF
DNA: TGTGCCAGCAGCTCGACAGGGCTCGGCTATGGCTACACCTTC
J: TRBJ1-2
size: many
D: TRBD1
V: TRBV7-8

CDR3: CASSLRTDTYNEQFF
DNA: TGCGCCAGCAGCCTTAGGACAGACACCTACAATGAGCAGTTCTTC
J: TRBJ2-1
size: -
D: -
V: TRBV4-1

CDR3: CASSPSWRNTEAFF
DNA: TGTGCCAGCAGCCCATCGTGGAGGAACACTGAAGCTTTCTTT
J: TRBJ1-1
size: -
D: -
V: TRBV14

CDR3: CASSLAASGHNEQFF
DNA: TGTGCCAGCAGTCTGGCGGCTAGCGGGCACAATGAGCAGTTCTTC
J: TRBJ2-1
size: many
D: TRBD2
V: TRBV5-8

CDR3: CSARTSGGANSSYEQYF
DNA: TGCAGTGCCAGGACTAGCGGGGGCGCAAACAGCTCCTACGAGCAGTACTTC
J: TRBJ2-7
size: many
D: TRBD2
V: TRBV20-1

CDR3: CASSSVGGTQYF
DNA: TGTGCCAGCAGTTCTGTAGGGGGGACCCAGTACTTC
J: TRBJ2-5
size: few
D: -
V: TRBV6-2/TRBV6-3

CDR3: CASILGQSYEQYF
DNA: TGTGCCAGCATACTGGGACAATCCTACGAGCAGTACTTC
J: TRBJ2-7
size: -
D: -
V: TRBV2

CDR3: CASSLSLTGGMNTEAFF
DNA: TGTGCCAGCAGCTTATCGTTGACAGGGGGCATGAACACTGAAGCTTTCTTT
J: TRBJ1-1
size: many
D: TRBD1
V: TRBV7-2

CDR3: CASRGQPDRVSYNEQFF
DNA: TGTGCCAGCAGAGGTCAACCGGACAGGGTTTCCTACAATGAGCAGTTCTTC
J: TRBJ2-1
size: few
D: TRBD1
V: TRBV2

CDR3: CASSLSGGAKDTQYF
DNA: TGTGCCAGCAGCCTTAGCGGGGGGGCTAAAGATACGCAGTATTTT
J: TRBJ2-3
size: -
D: TRBD2
V: TRBV2

CDR3: CASSLGRPNTGELFF
DNA: TGTGCCAGCAGCTTGGGACGGCCGAACACCGGGGAGCTGTTTTTT
J: TRBJ2-2
size: many
D: -
V: TRBV5-6

CDR3: CASGRTGHTF
DNA: TGTGCCAGCGGGAGGACAGGGCACACCTTC
J: TRBJ1-2
size: -
D: TRBD1
V: TRBV6-6

CDR3: CATLRETGELFF
DNA: TGTGCCACCCTACGGGAGACCGGGGAGCTGTTTTTT
J: TRBJ2-2
size: -
D: -
V: TRBV15

CDR3: CASSVARTTDSPLHF
DNA: TGTGCCAGCAGCGTTGCCAGGACGACTGATTCACCCCTCCACTTT
J: TRBJ1-6
size: -
D: -
V: TRBV28

CDR3: CASKTGGEQYF
DNA: TGTGCCAGCAAGACAGGGGGCGAGCAGTACTTC
J: TRBJ2-7
size: many
D: TRBD1
V: TRBV7-6

CDR3: CASSYDGGLGSPLHF
DNA: TGTGCCAGCAGTTATGATGGGGGTCTGGGATCACCCCTCCACTTT
J: TRBJ1-6
size: -
D: -
V: TRBV6-8

CDR3: CASSVRRSGNTEAFF
DNA: TGTGCCAGCAGCGTCAGGCGCAGTGGGAACACTGAAGCTTTCTTT
J: TRBJ1-1
size: many
D: -
V: TRBV7-2

CDR3: CASTLGSKNIQYF
DNA: TGTGCCAGCACCCTGGGATCCAAAAACATTCAGTACTTC
J: TRBJ2-4
size: -
D: -
V: TRBV2

CDR3: CATREVVGGTDTQYF
DNA: TGTGCCACCCGCGAGGTCGTGGGGGGAACAGATACGCAGTATTTT
J: TRBJ2-3
size: many
D: -
V: TRBV7-9

CDR3: CASSQGQTNTEAFF
DNA: TGTGCCAGCAGCCAAGGACAGACAAACACTGAAGCTTTCTTT
J: TRBJ1-1
size: many
D: -
V: TRBV7-9

CDR3: CASSQGGRYYTGELFF
DNA: TGTGCCAGCAGCCAGGGAGGTAGATACTACACCGGGGAGCTGTTTTTT
J: TRBJ2-2
size: -
D: -
V: TRBV7-8

CDR3: CSVETGGTYGYIF
DNA: TGCAGCGTTGAGACAGGGGGTACCTATGGCTACATCTTC
J: TRBJ1-2
size: -
D: TRBD1
V: TRBV29-1

CDR3: CASSRAQPDSGNTIYF
DNA: TGTGCCAGCAGCCGAGCACAGCCAGACTCTGGAAACACCATATATTTT
J: TRBJ1-3
size: -
D: -
V: TRBV13

CDR3: CASSYGRGQNIQYF
DNA: TGTGCCAGCAGTTACGGCAGGGGACAAAACATTCAGTACTTC
J: TRBJ2-4
size: -
D: -
V: TRBV6-2/TRBV6-3

CDR3: CASSQDRKPNYGYTF
DNA: TGCGCCAGCAGCCAAGATCGAAAACCTAACTATGGCTACACCTTC
J: TRBJ1-2
size: many
D: -
V: TRBV4-1

CDR3: CASALGQRTEAFF
DNA: TGTGCTAGTGCCCTGGGGCAGCGCACTGAAGCTTTCTTT
J: TRBJ1-1
size: few
D: -
V: TRBV12-5

CDR3: CASSYPRGGRNEQFF
DNA: TGTGCCAGCAGTTACCCCCGGGGGGGCCGCAATGAGCAGTTCTTC
J: TRBJ2-1
size: many
D: TRBD2
V: TRBV6-5

CDR3: CASSSDRGPSGANVLTF
DNA: TGTGCCAGCAGCTCAGACAGGGGGCCGTCTGGGGCCAACGTCCTGACTTTC
J: TRBJ2-6
size: -
D: TRBD1
V: TRBV12-3/TRBV12-4